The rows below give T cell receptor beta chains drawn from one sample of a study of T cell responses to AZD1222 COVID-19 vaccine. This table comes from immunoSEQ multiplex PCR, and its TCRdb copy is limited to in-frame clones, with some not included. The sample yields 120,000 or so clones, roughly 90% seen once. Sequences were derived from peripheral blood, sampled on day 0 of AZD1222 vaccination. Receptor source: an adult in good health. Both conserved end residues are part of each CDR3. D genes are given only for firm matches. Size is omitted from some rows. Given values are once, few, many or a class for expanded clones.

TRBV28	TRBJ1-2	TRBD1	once	TGTGCCAGCAGTTTTATCGGGACAGGGATTATTACCTTC	CASSFIGTGIITF
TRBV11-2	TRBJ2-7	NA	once	TGTGCCAGCACCCTCCGAGGAGGGTCGTACGAGCAGTACTTC	CASTLRGGSYEQYF
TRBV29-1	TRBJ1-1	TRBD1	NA	TGCAGCGTTTCGACAGGGGGCGGTACTGAAGCTTTCTTT	CSVSTGGGTEAFF
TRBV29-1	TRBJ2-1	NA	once	TGCAGCGACAGACGACAGTCAGATAAACACAATGAGCAGTTCTTC	CSDRRQSDKHNEQFF
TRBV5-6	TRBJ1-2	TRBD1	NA	TGTGCCAGCAGCTTGGATTTAGGGGGCGGGTATGGCTACACCTTC	CASSLDLGGGYGYTF
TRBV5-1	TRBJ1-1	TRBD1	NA	TGCGCCAGCAGCCCGGGACAGGGGGCGCATTATACTGAAGCTTTCTTT	CASSPGQGAHYTEAFF
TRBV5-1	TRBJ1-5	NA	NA	TGCGCCAGCAGCTTGGATCGAGATCAGCCCCAGCATTTT	CASSLDRDQPQHF
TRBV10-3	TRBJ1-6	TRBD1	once	TGTGCCATCAGGGGGGACAGGGGTATTAATTCACCCCTCCACTTT	CAIRGDRGINSPLHF
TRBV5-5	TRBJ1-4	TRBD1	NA	TGTGCCAGCAGCACGGGACAGATAAATGAAAAACTGTTTTTT	CASSTGQINEKLFF
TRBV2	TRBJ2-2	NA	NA	TGTGCCAGCAGTTCTGGTCGTGTAGCTCCCGGGGAGCTGTTTTTT	CASSSGRVAPGELFF
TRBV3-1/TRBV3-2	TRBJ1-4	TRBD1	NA	TGTGCCAGCAGCCAACCCGGGACAGGGAATGAAAAACTGTTTTTT	CASSQPGTGNEKLFF
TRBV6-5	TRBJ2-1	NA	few	TGTGCCAGCAGAGTCTCGACCTTTAATAATGAGCAGTTCTTC	CASRVSTFNNEQFF
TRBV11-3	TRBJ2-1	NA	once	TGTGCCAGCAGCTTAGGGTCCGCGGATGAGCAGTTCTTC	CASSLGSADEQFF
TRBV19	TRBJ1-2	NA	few	TGTGCCAGTAGTATGGCCTCGAACTATGGCTACACCTTC	CASSMASNYGYTF
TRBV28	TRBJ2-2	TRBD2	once	TGTGCCAGCAGCAAGACTAGCTGGAGGACCGGGGAGCTGTTTTTT	CASSKTSWRTGELFF
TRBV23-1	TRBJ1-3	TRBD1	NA	TGCGCCAGCAGTCCTCCGGGACAGGCTCTCTCTGGAAACACCATATATTTT	CASSPPGQALSGNTIYF
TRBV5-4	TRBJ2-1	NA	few	TGTGCCAGCAGCTCCAGGGGCGGGAGATTTAACAATGAGCAGTTCTTC	CASSSRGGRFNNEQFF
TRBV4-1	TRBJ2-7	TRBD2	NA	TGCGCCAGCAGCCCGGGGACTAGCGGGAGCTGGAACTCCTACGAGCAGTACTTC	CASSPGTSGSWNSYEQYF
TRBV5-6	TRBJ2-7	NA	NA	TGTGCCAGCAGCTTGGCCGAAAGGTTCTCCCCCGAGCAGTACTTC	CASSLAERFSPEQYF
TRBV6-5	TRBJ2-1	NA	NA	TGTGCCAGCAGTTACTCGTACCTTCGTTCCTACAATGAGCAGTTCTTC	CASSYSYLRSYNEQFF